Listed here is a single T cell receptor (beta chain). Between the trimmed V and J ends, which lost 4 bases and 15 bases, there was a span of 25 bases. Germline lookup yields CDR1 MNHEY and CDR2 SMNVEV (reference sequence). This CDR3 has 15 residues. All donors participated as healthy donors of bone marrow. With 60 Vbeta and 13 Jbeta primers, the PCR was carried out. Per the original data handling: In a later analysis, approximately 80 million unique TCR beta chains included roughly 11 million shared by two or more donors. Repertoires were generated with immunoSEQ multiplex PCR, while TCRdb's copy carries only in-frame clones and drops some. V and J calls plus clone size are reproduced from that table; the DNA served to infer D and trimming. This sample carries 140,000 or so clones, roughly 70% of them seen once, and the ten largest clones take more than 3.5%. The data derive from a study of cytomegalovirus exposure and HLA in healthy donors.

The TCR sequence derives from a man between 18 and 35 years old in good health and CMV-seropositive. What was sequenced was PBMCs. The gene calls are TRBV27 and TRBJ1-5; D might be TRBD1 (5 bases). The DNA for the CDR3 is TGTGCCAGCAGTTCCTCGGACGGATGGGGGGGACCTAGGCATTTT. Translation: CASSSSDGWGGPRHF.